Listed below are T cell receptor beta chains from one sample, sequenced in a study of glioma-infiltrating T cells. TCRdb itself ran the multiplex PCR reads through MiXCR, one entry per CDR3 protein. The sample includes about 110,000 distinct CDR3 sequences, less than 30% seen only once; the top ten take around 30%. The source material was glioma tissue, nonneoplastic brain tissue, or PBMCs (not recorded which). The receptors were sampled from a human donor with low-grade glioma or glioblastoma, undergoing nonglioma brain surgery, or in good health (not recorded which). Each CDR3 is given with its conserved first and last residue. Each record gives: clone size, V gene, J gene, D gene, CDR3 DNA, CDR3 protein. The D gene is left open where the match is weak. Clone size, where shown, is once, few, many, or a class for clones that have expanded.

many	TRBV27	TRBJ2-7	TRBD2	TGTGCCAGCAGTTTTTTGGCTAGCGGGAGTTACGAGCAGTACTTC	CASSFLASGSYEQYF
.	TRBV5-4	TRBJ1-1	TRBD1	TGTGCCAGCAGCTTGGTCCTCGGACAGGTGAACACTGAGGCTTTCTTT	CASSLVLGQVNTEAFF
.	TRBV19	TRBJ1-1	TRBD1	TGTGCCCCCCGGACAGGTTGGGGTGAAGCTTTCTTT	CAPRTGWGEAFF
many	TRBV7-2	TRBJ1-1	.	TGTGCCAGCAGCTTAGATTTTGACAGTGAAGCTTTCTTT	CASSLDFDSEAFF
many	TRBV2	TRBJ2-1	.	TGTGCCAGCAGGTCCGGGACTCAGGGCAATGAGCAGTTCTTC	CASRSGTQGNEQFF
many	TRBV18	TRBJ1-3	.	TGTGCCAGCTCACCGGGGGATTTTGGAAACACCATATATTTT	CASSPGDFGNTIYF
.	TRBV9	TRBJ2-3	TRBD2	TGTGCCAGCAGCGTAGCTGGCCTAGCGGGAGGGGATAGCACAGATACGCAGTATTTT	CASSVAGLAGGDSTDTQYF
many	TRBV11-3	TRBJ2-1	.	TGTGCCAGCAGCTCGCGGGTAGACACCTACAATGAGCAGTTCTTC	CASSSRVDTYNEQFF
many	TRBV2	TRBJ2-1	.	TGTGCCAGCAGTGACTTTAACAATGAGCAGTTCTTC	CASSDFNNEQFF
many	TRBV11-2	TRBJ2-3	.	TGTGCCAGCAGCCCAGGGGTGGGGAGGGGAGGCACAGATACGCAGTATTTT	CASSPGVGRGGTDTQYF
many	TRBV4-2	TRBJ2-3	TRBD2	TGTGCCAGCAGCCAAGAAGGGCCTAGCGGGCTTCGAGATACGCAGTATTTT	CASSQEGPSGLRDTQYF
.	TRBV7-6	TRBJ2-5	.	TGTGTTAGCAGCTTAACCCATCAAGAGACCCAGTACTTC	CVSSLTHQETQYF
many	TRBV27	TRBJ2-3	TRBD2	TGTGCCAGCAGGGTACCAGCGGGAGGGGCAGATACGCAGTATTTT	CASRVPAGGADTQYF
many	TRBV27	TRBJ2-1	TRBD2	TGTGCCAGCAGTTTATCCGTCGGACTAGCGGAAGAGCAGTTCTTC	CASSLSVGLAEEQFF
.	TRBV20-1	TRBJ2-7	TRBD1	TGCAGTGCTCCCTGTACAGGGGGCTCCTACGAGCAGTACTTC	CSAPCTGGSYEQYF
many	TRBV3-1	TRBJ1-2	.	TGTGCCAGCAGCCAATTGGGGGCAGAACAAGGCTACACCTTC	CASSQLGAEQGYTF
.	TRBV20-1	TRBJ1-1	TRBD1	TGCAGTGCTAGGGGACAGGGAAACAATGAAGCTTTCTTT	CSARGQGNNEAFF
many	TRBV6-1	TRBJ1-1	TRBD1	TGTGCCAGCATTATACAGGGGGCGCTGAGTACTGAAGCTTTCTTT	CASIIQGALSTEAFF
many	TRBV29-1	TRBJ2-3	.	TGCAGCGTTGAAGGGAGCCTGGAGGGTACAGATACGCAGTATTTT	CSVEGSLEGTDTQYF
many	TRBV6-1	TRBJ2-1	TRBD2	TGTGCCAGCAGCCTAGCGGGGAACAATGAGCAGTTCTTC	CASSLAGNNEQFF
many	TRBV28	TRBJ2-3	.	TGTGCCAGCACCAGGCGGACAAACAAGAGGTACACAGATACGCAGTATTTT	CASTRRTNKRYTDTQYF
few	TRBV19	TRBJ2-1	TRBD2	TGTGCCAGTAGTACCTACGGGGAGGGACGCAATGAGCAGTTCTTC	CASSTYGEGRNEQFF